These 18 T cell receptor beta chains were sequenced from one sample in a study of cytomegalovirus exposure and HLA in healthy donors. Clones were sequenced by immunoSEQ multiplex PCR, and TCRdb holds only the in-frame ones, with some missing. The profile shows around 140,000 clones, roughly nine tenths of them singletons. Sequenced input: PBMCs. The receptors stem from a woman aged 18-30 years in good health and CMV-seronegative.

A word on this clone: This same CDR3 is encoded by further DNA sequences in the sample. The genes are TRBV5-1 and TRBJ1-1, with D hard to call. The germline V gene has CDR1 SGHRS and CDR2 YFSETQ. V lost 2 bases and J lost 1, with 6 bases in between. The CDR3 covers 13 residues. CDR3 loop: CASSFSRNTEAFF. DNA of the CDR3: TGCGCCAGCAGCTTTTCGAGGAACACTGAAGCTTTCTTT.

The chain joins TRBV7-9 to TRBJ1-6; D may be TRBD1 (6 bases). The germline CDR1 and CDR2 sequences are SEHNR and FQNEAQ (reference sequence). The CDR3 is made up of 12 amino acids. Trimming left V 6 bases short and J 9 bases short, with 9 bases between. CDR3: CASSQDSSPLHF. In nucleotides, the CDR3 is TGTGCCAGCAGTCAGGACAGTTCACCCCTCCACTTT.

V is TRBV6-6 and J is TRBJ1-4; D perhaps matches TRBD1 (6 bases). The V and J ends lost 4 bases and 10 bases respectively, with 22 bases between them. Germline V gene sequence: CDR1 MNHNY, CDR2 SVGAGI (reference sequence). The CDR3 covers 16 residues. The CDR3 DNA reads TGTGCCAGCAGTTCTATTGCGACAGGCACGGCGGGAAAACTGTTTTTT. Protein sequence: CASSSIATGTAGKLFF.

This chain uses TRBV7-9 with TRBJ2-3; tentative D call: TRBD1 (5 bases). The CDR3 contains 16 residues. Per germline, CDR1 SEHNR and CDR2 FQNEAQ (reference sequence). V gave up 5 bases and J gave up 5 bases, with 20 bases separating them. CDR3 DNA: TGTGCCAGCAGCCACACGTCGGCCCGACAGAAAGATACGCAGTATTTT. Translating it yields CASSHTSARQKDTQYF. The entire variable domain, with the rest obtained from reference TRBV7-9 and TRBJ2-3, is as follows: DTGVSQNPRHKITKRGQNVTFRCDPISEHNRLYWYRQTLGQGPEFLTYFQNEAQLEKSRLLSDRFSAERPKGSFSTLEIQRTEQGDSAMYLCASSHTSARQKDTQYFGPGTRLTVL.

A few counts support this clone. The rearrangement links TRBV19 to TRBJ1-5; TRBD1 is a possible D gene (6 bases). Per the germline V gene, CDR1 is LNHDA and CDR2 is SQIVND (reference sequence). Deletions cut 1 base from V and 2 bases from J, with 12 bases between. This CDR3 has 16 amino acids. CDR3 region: CASSIVQGMGNQPQHF. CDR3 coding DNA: TGTGCCAGTAGTATAGTCCAGGGGATGGGCAATCAGCCCCAGCATTTT.

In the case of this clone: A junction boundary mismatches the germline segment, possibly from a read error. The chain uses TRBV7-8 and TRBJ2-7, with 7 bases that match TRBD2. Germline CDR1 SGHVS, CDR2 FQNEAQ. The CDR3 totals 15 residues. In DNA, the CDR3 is TGTGCCAGCAGCTTAGAGCGGGGTGAATTTGGTTCGTTGAACTTC. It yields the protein CASSLERGEFGSLNF.

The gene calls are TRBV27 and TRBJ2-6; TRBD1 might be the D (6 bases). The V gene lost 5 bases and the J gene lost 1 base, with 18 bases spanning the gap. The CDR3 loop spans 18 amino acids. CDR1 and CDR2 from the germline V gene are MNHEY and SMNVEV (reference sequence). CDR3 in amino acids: CASSPGPGHPSGANVLTF. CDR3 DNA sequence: TGTGCCAGCAGTCCCGGACCGGGACACCCTTCTGGGGCCAACGTCCTGACTTTC.

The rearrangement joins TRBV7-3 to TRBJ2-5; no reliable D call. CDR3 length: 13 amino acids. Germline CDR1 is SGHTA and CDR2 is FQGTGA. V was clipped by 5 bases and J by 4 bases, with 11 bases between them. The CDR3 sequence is CASSRVLRETQYF. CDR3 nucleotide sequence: TGTGCCAGCAGCCGCGTGTTGCGAGAGACCCAGTACTTC. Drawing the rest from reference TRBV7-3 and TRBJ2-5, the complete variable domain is GAGVSQTPSNKVTEKGKYVELRCDPISGHTALYWYRQSLGQGPEFLIYFQGTGAADDSGLPNDRFFAVRPEGSVSTLKIQRTERGDSAVYLCASSRVLRETQYFGPGTRLLVL.

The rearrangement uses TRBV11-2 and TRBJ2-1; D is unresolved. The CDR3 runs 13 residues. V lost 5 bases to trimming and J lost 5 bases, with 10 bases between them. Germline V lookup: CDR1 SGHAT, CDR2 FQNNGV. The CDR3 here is CASSSYVHNEQFF. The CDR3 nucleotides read TGTGCCAGCAGCAGCTACGTACACAATGAGCAGTTCTTC. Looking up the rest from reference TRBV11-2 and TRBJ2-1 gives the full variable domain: EAGVAQSPRYKIIEKRQSVAFWCNPISGHATLYWYQQILGQGPKLLIQFQNNGVVDDSQLPKDRFSAERLKGVDSTLKIQPAKLEDSAVYLCASSSYVHNEQFFGPGTRLTVL.

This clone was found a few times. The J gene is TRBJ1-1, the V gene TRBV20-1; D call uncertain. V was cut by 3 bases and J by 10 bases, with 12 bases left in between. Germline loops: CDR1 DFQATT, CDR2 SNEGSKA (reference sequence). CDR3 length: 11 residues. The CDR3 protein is CSASLYSGAFF. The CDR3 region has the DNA TGCAGTGCTAGCTTGTACTCGGGAGCTTTCTTT.

CDR3 protein: CASQTTRHWADYSNQPQHF. CDR3 nucleotides: TGTGCCAGCCAGACGACACGCCATTGGGCCGATTATAGCAATCAGCCCCAGCATTTT. The chain combines TRBV5-5 with TRBJ1-5, with unresolved D. CDR3 length: 19 residues. Per germline, CDR1 SGHKS and CDR2 YYEKEE (reference sequence). Trimming pared 7 bases from V and 0 bases from J, leaving 26 bases between.

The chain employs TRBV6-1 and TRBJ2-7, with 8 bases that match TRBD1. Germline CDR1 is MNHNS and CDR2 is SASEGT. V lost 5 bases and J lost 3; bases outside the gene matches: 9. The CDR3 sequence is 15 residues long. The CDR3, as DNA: TGTGCCAGCAGTTCCGGGACAGGATGGGTCTACGAGCAGTACTTC. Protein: CASSSGTGWVYEQYF.

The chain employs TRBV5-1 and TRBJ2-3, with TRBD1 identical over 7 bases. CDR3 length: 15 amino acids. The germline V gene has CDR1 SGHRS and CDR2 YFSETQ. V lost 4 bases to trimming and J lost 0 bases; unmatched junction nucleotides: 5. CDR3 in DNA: TGCGCCAGCAGCCCCGGACAGGCTAGCACAGATACGCAGTATTTT. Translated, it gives CASSPGQASTDTQYF.

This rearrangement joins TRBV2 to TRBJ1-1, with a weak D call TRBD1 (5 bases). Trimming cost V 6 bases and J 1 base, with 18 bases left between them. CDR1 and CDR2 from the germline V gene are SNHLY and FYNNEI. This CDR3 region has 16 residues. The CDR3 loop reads CASSASAGRGNTEAFF. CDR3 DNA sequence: TGTGCCAGCAGCGCGAGCGCCGGGAGGGGGAACACTGAAGCTTTCTTT.

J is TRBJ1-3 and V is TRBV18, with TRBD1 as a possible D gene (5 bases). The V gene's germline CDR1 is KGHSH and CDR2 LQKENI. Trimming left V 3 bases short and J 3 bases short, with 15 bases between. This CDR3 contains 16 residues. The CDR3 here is CASSPNTLTVGNTIYF. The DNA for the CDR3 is TGTGCCAGCTCACCTAACACCTTGACAGTTGGAAACACCATATATTTT.

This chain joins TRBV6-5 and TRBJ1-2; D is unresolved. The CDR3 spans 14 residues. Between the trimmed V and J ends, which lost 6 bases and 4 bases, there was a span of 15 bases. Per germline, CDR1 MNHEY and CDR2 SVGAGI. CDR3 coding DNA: TGTGCCAGCAGGCCCCGGGGAGGCCGCTATGGCTACACCTTC. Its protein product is CASRPRGGRYGYTF.

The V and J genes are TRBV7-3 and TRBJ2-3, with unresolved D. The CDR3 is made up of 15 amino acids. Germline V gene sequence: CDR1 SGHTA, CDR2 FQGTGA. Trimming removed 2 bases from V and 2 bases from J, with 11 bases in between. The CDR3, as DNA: TGTGCCAGCAGCTTAGCAGGCTACCCCACAGATACGCAGTATTTT. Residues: CASSLAGYPTDTQYF.

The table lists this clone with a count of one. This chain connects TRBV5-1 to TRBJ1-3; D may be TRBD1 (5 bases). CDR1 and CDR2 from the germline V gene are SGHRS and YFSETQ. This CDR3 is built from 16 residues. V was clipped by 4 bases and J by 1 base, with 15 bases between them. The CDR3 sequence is CASSPAGTGSGNTIYF. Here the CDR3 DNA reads TGCGCCAGCAGCCCGGCGGGGACGGGATCTGGAAACACCATATATTTT.